These T cell receptor beta chains were read from a single sample in a study of cytomegalovirus exposure and HLA in healthy donors. Repertoires were generated with immunoSEQ multiplex PCR, while TCRdb's copy carries only in-frame clones and drops some. The repertoire table contains 200,000 to 250,000 clones. Sequenced input: PBMCs. The origin of the receptors is a woman in her 30s in good health and CMV-seropositive. CDR3s include the opening cysteine and the closing phenylalanine or tryptophan. The D gene is left open where the match is weak.

cdr3_nt,cdr3_aa,v_call,d_call,j_call
TGTGCCAGCAGCTTAGTCTATAACACTGAAGCTTTCTTT,CASSLVYNTEAFF,TRBV7-9,-,TRBJ1-1
TGCGCCAGCAGCCAAGATCAGGCTTCGATGGAGCAGTACTTC,CASSQDQASMEQYF,TRBV4-3,-,TRBJ2-7
TGTGCCAGCAGTTCGGACACAGCTAATGAAAAACTGTTTTTT,CASSSDTANEKLFF,TRBV6-1,-,TRBJ1-4
TGTGCCAGCAGCCAAGACGGCCCGGGACAGGGACTGCCTGGGGCCAACGTCCTGACTTTC,CASSQDGPGQGLPGANVLTF,TRBV14,TRBD1,TRBJ2-6
TGTGCCAGTAGTATACCCGGGACAGGAAATAATGAAAAACTGTTTTTT,CASSIPGTGNNEKLFF,TRBV19,TRBD1,TRBJ1-4
TGTGCCAGCAGGGCAGGTTCCGTGAACACTGAAGCTTTCTTT,CASRAGSVNTEAFF,TRBV2,-,TRBJ1-1
TGTGCCATCAGTGAGTCCGGTGATACCTACGAGCAGTACTTC,CAISESGDTYEQYF,TRBV10-3,-,TRBJ2-7
TGTGCCAGCAGCTTCCCTGGGACAGGAGTCGACGAGCAGTACTTC,CASSFPGTGVDEQYF,TRBV6-5,TRBD1,TRBJ2-7
TGCAGCGTTGACGTACTAGCGGGACCATCCTACAATGAGCAGTTCTTC,CSVDVLAGPSYNEQFF,TRBV29-1,TRBD2,TRBJ2-1
TGTGCCAGCAGTGAAGCGCAGGGTAGTGTCTCTGAAGCTTTCTTT,CASSEAQGSVSEAFF,TRBV6-1,-,TRBJ1-1
TGTGCCAGCAGCTTAGGACAGGGAGAGGGGAACACTGAAGCTTTCTTT,CASSLGQGEGNTEAFF,TRBV7-9,TRBD1,TRBJ1-1
TGCGCCAGCAGCTTGGATAGACTAGCGGGGGTTCCGGAGAGGGAGCTGTTTTTT,CASSLDRLAGVPERELFF,TRBV5-1,TRBD2,TRBJ2-2
TGTGCCAGCACTGGGAGCACTGAAGCTTTCTTT,CASTGSTEAFF,TRBV6-6,-,TRBJ1-1
TGTGCCAGCAGTGACCGGGACAGCCTCCACTTC,CASSDRDSLHF,TRBV2,TRBD1,TRBJ2-4
TGTGCCAGCAGCTGGACTAGCGGTACGAACACCGGGGAGCTGTTTTTT,CASSWTSGTNTGELFF,TRBV6-6,TRBD2,TRBJ2-2
TGTGCCAGCAGCTTTTATACAGGGAACACTGAAGCTTTCTTT,CASSFYTGNTEAFF,TRBV28,-,TRBJ1-1
TGTGCCAGCAGTGAAAATACAGTCTCTGGAAACACCATATATTTT,CASSENTVSGNTIYF,TRBV6-1,-,TRBJ1-3
TGTGCCAGCTCACCTGGGCTCTTAACCTACGAGCAGTACTTC,CASSPGLLTYEQYF,TRBV18,-,TRBJ2-7
TGCGCCAGCAGTCCCCCTAGCACAGATACGCAGTATTTT,CASSPPSTDTQYF,TRBV5-1,-,TRBJ2-3
TGCGCCAGCAGACTAATCATCAGCGGGAGTTCCTACAATGAGCAGTTCTTC,CASRLIISGSSYNEQFF,TRBV5-1,TRBD2,TRBJ2-1
TGTGCCAGCAGTCCCGTCGGCGGACAAGAGACCCAGTACTTC,CASSPVGGQETQYF,TRBV6-6,-,TRBJ2-5
TGTGCCAGCAGCCCGCGGACTCAAAGGGACACCGGGGAGCTGTTTTTT,CASSPRTQRDTGELFF,TRBV14,-,TRBJ2-2
TGTGCCAGCAGTCCGTTGCAGGGGCCCAGGGTTAATGAAAAACTGTTTTTT,CASSPLQGPRVNEKLFF,TRBV25-1,-,TRBJ1-4
TGTGCCAGCAGTGAAGTCCCGCGAGTCTACGAGCAGTACTTC,CASSEVPRVYEQYF,TRBV6-1,-,TRBJ2-7
TGCGCCAGCAGCTTCTCCCCCCTATCGAGCACAGATACGCAGTATTTT,CASSFSPLSSTDTQYF,TRBV5-1,-,TRBJ2-3
TGTGCCAGCAAGTCAAGCGGGGCGTTCAATGAGCAGTTCTTC,CASKSSGAFNEQFF,TRBV7-9,TRBD2,TRBJ2-1
TGTGCCAGTAACAGGGATACTGAAGCTTTCTTT,CASNRDTEAFF,TRBV19,-,TRBJ1-1
TGTGCCAGCAGTTCCTTCGGGACAGGGGGTCCCTACGAGCAGTACTTC,CASSSFGTGGPYEQYF,TRBV27,TRBD1,TRBJ2-7
TGCGCCAGCAGTCCCAGCGGGGGAGCTAGCACAGATACGCAGTATTTT,CASSPSGGASTDTQYF,TRBV5-1,TRBD2,TRBJ2-3
TGTGCCAGCAGTCTCGAGACCCAGTACTTC,CASSLETQYF,TRBV6-1,-,TRBJ2-5
TGTGCCAGCAGCTTGGGCGGGGCTAGCACAGATACGCAGTATTTT,CASSLGGASTDTQYF,TRBV5-4,-,TRBJ2-3
TGTGCCAGCAGTGACTCCTACCATCGCGGGAGCACCGGGGAGCTGTTTTTT,CASSDSYHRGSTGELFF,TRBV25-1,TRBD2,TRBJ2-2
TGTGCCAGCAGTCCCTTGACAGGGCCCCTCGGGGCCAACGTCCTGACTTTC,CASSPLTGPLGANVLTF,TRBV28,TRBD1,TRBJ2-6
TGTGCCAGCAGTTTTGCCGGGACAGGGGGCGTGAACACTGAAGCTTTCTTT,CASSFAGTGGVNTEAFF,TRBV28,TRBD1,TRBJ1-1
TGTGCCATCAGTGAGTCGACAGGGACACCTAACAATGAGCAGTTCTTC,CAISESTGTPNNEQFF,TRBV10-3,TRBD1,TRBJ2-1
TGTGCCAGCAGCCAAAGGGGGAGGGCCATAGATGAGCAGTTCTTC,CASSQRGRAIDEQFF,TRBV11-3,-,TRBJ2-1
TGTGCCAGCAGCTCTTCAGGGGGCAACTATGGCTACACCTTC,CASSSSGGNYGYTF,TRBV28,TRBD1,TRBJ1-2
TGTGCCAGCAGCTTCTTCGGGATCTCACACAGGGGCACGTACTTC,CASSFFGISHRGTYF,TRBV7-9,TRBD1,TRBJ2-7
TGTGCCAGCAGTTTTGATCCAGGGGACCCGAATGGCTACACCTTC,CASSFDPGDPNGYTF,TRBV28,-,TRBJ1-2
TGTGCCAGCAGCCCCGGACTAGCGGGAGAGACCCAGTACTTC,CASSPGLAGETQYF,TRBV5-4,TRBD2,TRBJ2-5
TGTGCCAGCAGCCCTGACAGACAAGAGACCCAGTACTTC,CASSPDRQETQYF,TRBV7-2,-,TRBJ2-5
TGTGCCAGTAGTCCGACGCGGGCCAATTCACCCCTCCACTTT,CASSPTRANSPLHF,TRBV19,-,TRBJ1-6
TGTGCCAGCAGCTTAGCGGAGCTAGCGACCTACGAGCAGTACTTC,CASSLAELATYEQYF,TRBV7-8,-,TRBJ2-7
TGTGCCAGCAGCTTGGAGACAGGGGCAATATATGGCTACACCTTC,CASSLETGAIYGYTF,TRBV5-4,TRBD1,TRBJ1-2
TGTGCCAGCAGTGACGGACAGGTAGAAGAGACCCAGTACTTC,CASSDGQVEETQYF,TRBV6-1,TRBD1,TRBJ2-5
TGTGCCAGCAGCCGGTACCAGGGTGTTCGAGATGGCTACACCTTC,CASSRYQGVRDGYTF,TRBV14,-,TRBJ1-2
TGTGCCAGCAGTGAACTCCCACTGACAGGGTCTAGCACAGATACGCAGTATTTT,CASSELPLTGSSTDTQYF,TRBV2,TRBD1,TRBJ2-3
TGTGCCAGTAGAAAGGAGTCCGGACTATGGAAGGACTACGAGCAGTACTTC,CASRKESGLWKDYEQYF,TRBV19,-,TRBJ2-7
TGCGCCAGCAGCTTGGGTAGCGGTTCGATTACAGATACGCAGTATTTT,CASSLGSGSITDTQYF,TRBV5-1,-,TRBJ2-3
TGCGCCACCAAAGGGACAGAAAACACTGAAGCTTTCTTT,CATKGTENTEAFF,TRBV10-1,TRBD1,TRBJ1-1
TGTGCCAGCAGTGAACAGAACAATGAGCAGTTCTTC,CASSEQNNEQFF,TRBV25-1,-,TRBJ2-1
TGCGCCAGCAGCTTGGACGGAGCAGTTAGTGGCTACACCTTC,CASSLDGAVSGYTF,TRBV5-1,-,TRBJ1-2